This T cell receptor (beta chain) is drawn from a study of T-cell memory formation after mild COVID-19. From the 5' RACE reads, TCRdb called clonotypes with MiXCR, one entry per CDR3 protein. The table includes about half a million distinct CDR3 sequences, roughly 18% detected once. General study findings and limits: Nothing confirmed that second-wave clones peaking on day 37 were specific for SARS-CoV-2.

This CDR3 comprises 15 residues. CDR1 and CDR2 (germline): KGHDR, SFDVKD. The V end was cut by 5 bases, the J end by 8 bases, with 18 bases between. Worth noting for this clonotype: Its antigen remains unknown.

The TCR was taken from an adult woman who had mild COVID-19 (a few samples of this study predate the infection). Cell type and time point are not known. Material: PBMCs or a T cell subset sorted from them (not recorded which). This rearrangement joins TRBV24-1 to TRBJ2-1; D possibly corresponds to TRBD1 (6 bases). The CDR3 is CATSVGGVPFDEQFF. Written as DNA, the CDR3 is TGTGCCACCAGTGTAGGGGGAGTTCCGTTCGATGAGCAGTTCTTC.